The subject of this entry is one T cell receptor beta chain. Antigen: not known. The CDR3 covers 13 residues. V dropped 3 bases and J dropped 1 base, with 7 bases sitting between them. The germline V gene has CDR1 SGHDT and CDR2 YYEEEE. As for time point: baseline, week 1 (first vaccination visit). Described treatment: pre-vaccination baseline after standard-of-care therapy. Each of the donors came in with new WHO grade 3 or 4 astrocytomas that were IDH1-mutant and ATRX-lost. This sample stems from a study of a mutant IDH1 vaccine in newly diagnosed glioma. Overall study: The sex distribution of treated patients was roughly 62% male and around 40% female, with a mean age of around 40 years. Beforehand, treatment had been radiotherapy, temozolomide, or both; the majority received both. Whole-study results and caveats: It was over 85% of patients that developed vaccine-induced immune responses.

This table comes from immunoSEQ multiplex PCR, and its TCRdb copy is limited to in-frame clones, with some not included. The table lists tens of thousands of clones, approximately 90% of them singletons. The sequencing here drew on PBMCs, taken from a glioma patient treated with radiotherapy, temozolomide or both. This TCR derives from a man in his forties with glioma. The gene calls are TRBV5-6 and TRBJ1-1; D call uncertain. In DNA, the CDR3 is TGTGCCAGCAGCTCCCCGAGGAACACTGAAGCTTTCTTT. Amino acids: CASSSPRNTEAFF. Combining the CDR3 with reference TRBV5-6 and TRBJ1-1 gives the whole variable domain DAGVTQSPTHLIKTRGQQVTLRCSPKSGHDTVSWYQQALGQGPQFIFQYYEEEERQRGNFPDRFSGHQFPNYSSELNVNALLLGDSALYLCASSSPRNTEAFFGQGTRLTVV.